The entry below gives a single T cell receptor (beta chain) sequence along with its context. Libraries were prepared by immunoSEQ multiplex PCR; TCRdb keeps only in-frame clonotypes and omits some of them. Among 40,000 to 45,000 clones listed, roughly nine tenths were seen once. Germline loops: CDR1 MRHNA, CDR2 SNTAGT. This CDR3 region has 16 residues. V was clipped by 5 bases and J by 7 bases; unmatched bases: 10. The data derive from a study of T cell changes during pregnancy in multiple sclerosis. The receptor's source is a female donor with multiple sclerosis, enrolled in a pregnancy study. The sequencing here drew on CD8+ T cells from peripheral blood mononuclear cells, taken in the third trimester of pregnancy. The genes are TRBV6-4 and TRBJ2-2; 10 nucleotides align to TRBD2. This chain's CDR3 is CASSQAQREGYGELFF. The CDR3 DNA sequence: TGTGCCAGCAGTCAAGCCCAGCGGGAGGGGTACGGGGAGCTGTTTTTT.